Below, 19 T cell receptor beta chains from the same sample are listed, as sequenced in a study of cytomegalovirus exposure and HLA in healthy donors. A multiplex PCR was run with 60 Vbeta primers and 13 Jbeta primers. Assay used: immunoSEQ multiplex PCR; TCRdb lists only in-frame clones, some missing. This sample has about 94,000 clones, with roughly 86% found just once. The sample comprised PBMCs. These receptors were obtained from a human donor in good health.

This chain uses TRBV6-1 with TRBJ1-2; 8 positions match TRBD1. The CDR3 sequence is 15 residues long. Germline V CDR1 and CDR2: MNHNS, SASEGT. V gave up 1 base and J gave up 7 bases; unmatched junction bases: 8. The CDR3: CASSEVEATGAGYTF. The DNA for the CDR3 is TGTGCCAGCAGTGAAGTGGAGGCGACAGGGGCTGGCTACACCTTC.

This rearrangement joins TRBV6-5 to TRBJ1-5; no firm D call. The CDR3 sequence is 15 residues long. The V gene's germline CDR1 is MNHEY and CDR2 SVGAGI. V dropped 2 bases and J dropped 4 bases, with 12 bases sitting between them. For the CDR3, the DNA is TGTGCCAGCAGTTACGGCCGGGGTCAGAATCAGCCCCAGCATTTT. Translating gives CASSYGRGQNQPQHF.

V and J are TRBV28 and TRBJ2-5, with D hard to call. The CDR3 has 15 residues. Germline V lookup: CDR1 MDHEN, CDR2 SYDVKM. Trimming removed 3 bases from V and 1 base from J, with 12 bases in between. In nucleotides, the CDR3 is TGTGCCAGCAGTTTGGGTGGGCTTGCCCAAGAGACCCAGTACTTC. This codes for CASSLGGLAQETQYF.

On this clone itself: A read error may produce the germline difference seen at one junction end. The CDR3 region is CSSTKPGGVSGNTIYF. As DNA, the CDR3 is TGTTCCAGCACCAAACCAGGGGGAGTCTCTGGAAACACCATATATTTT. V is TRBV7-9 and J is TRBJ1-3; TRBD1 agrees at 7 bases. The CDR3 length is 16 residues. The germline V gene encodes CDR1 SEHNR and CDR2 FQNEAQ (reference sequence).

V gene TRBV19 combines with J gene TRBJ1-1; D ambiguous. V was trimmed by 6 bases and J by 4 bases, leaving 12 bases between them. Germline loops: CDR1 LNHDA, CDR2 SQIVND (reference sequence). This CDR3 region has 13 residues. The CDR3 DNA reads TGTGCCAGTAGAATGGCAGGAACCACTGAAGCTTTCTTT. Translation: CASRMAGTTEAFF.

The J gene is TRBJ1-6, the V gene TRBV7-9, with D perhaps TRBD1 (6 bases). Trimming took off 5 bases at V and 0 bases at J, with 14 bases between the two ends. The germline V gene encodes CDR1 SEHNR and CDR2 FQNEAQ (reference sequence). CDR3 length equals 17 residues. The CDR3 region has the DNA TGTGCCAGCAGCCCTGGGGGGGCAAGCTCCTATAATTCACCCCTCCACTTT. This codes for CASSPGGASSYNSPLHF.

The CDR3 reads CASSGRDRGYYGYTF. CDR3 DNA: TGTGCCAGCAGTGGCCGGGACAGGGGTTACTATGGCTACACCTTC. The chain employs TRBV27 and TRBJ1-2, with 10 bases aligning to TRBD1. The CDR3 has 15 residues. The germline V gene has CDR1 MNHEY and CDR2 SMNVEV (reference sequence). V dropped 5 bases and J dropped 3; count of bases not matched to a gene: 6.

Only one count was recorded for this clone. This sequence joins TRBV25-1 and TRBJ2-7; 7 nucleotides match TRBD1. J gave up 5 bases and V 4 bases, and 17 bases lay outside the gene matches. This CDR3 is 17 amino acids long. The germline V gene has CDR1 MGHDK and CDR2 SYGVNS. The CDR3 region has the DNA TGTGCCAGCAGTGCACTTATCGACAGGGTAGGGGTGCACGAGCAGTACTTC. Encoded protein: CASSALIDRVGVHEQYF.

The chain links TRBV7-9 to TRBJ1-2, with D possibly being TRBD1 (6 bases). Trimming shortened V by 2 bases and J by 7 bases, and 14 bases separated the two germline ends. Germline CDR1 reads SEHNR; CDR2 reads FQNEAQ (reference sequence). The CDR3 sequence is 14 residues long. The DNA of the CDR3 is TGTGCCAGCAGCTTATCCGGGGGGGCTGGTGGCTACACCTTC. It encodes CASSLSGGAGGYTF.

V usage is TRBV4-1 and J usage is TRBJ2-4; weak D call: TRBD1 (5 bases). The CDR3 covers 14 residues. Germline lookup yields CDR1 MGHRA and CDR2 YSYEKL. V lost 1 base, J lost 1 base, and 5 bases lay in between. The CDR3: CASSQAGAKNIQYF. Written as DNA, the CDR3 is TGCGCCAGCAGCCAAGCAGGGGCCAAAAACATTCAGTACTTC.

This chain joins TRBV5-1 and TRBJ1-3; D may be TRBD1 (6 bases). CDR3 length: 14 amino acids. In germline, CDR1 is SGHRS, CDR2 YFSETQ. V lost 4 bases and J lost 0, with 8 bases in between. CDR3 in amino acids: CASSQQGSGNTIYF. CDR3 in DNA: TGCGCCAGCAGCCAACAGGGCTCTGGAAACACCATATATTTT.

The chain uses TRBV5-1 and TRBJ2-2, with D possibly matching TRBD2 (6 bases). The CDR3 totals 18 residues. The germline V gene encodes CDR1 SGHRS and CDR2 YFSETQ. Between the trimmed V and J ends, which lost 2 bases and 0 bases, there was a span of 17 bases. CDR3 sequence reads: CASSFGLLAEANTGELFF. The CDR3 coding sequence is TGCGCCAGCAGCTTCGGCCTTTTAGCGGAAGCGAACACCGGGGAGCTGTTTTTT.

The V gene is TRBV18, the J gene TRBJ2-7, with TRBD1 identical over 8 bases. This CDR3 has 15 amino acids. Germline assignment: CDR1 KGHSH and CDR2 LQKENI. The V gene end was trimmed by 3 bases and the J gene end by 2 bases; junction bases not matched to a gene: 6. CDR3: CASSPRTGNTYEQYF. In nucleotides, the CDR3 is TGTGCCAGCTCACCTAGGACAGGGAACACCTACGAGCAGTACTTC.

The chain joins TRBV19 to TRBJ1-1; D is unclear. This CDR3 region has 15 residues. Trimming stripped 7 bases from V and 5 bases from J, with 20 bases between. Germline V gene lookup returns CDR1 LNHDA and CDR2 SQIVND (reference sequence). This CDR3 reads CASTQWAKLRTEAFF. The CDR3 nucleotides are TGTGCCAGTACCCAATGGGCGAAACTGCGAACTGAAGCTTTCTTT. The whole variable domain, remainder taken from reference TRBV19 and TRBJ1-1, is DGGITQSPKYLFRKEGQNVTLSCEQNLNHDAMYWYRQDPGQGLRLIYYSQIVNDFQKGDIAEGYSVSREKKESFPLTVTSAQKNPTAFYLCASTQWAKLRTEAFFGQGTRLTVV.

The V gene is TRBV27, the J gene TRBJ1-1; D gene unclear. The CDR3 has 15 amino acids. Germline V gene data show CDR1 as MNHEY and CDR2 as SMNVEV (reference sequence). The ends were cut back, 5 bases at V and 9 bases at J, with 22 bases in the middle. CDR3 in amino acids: CASSPLSGFGAQAFF. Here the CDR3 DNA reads TGTGCCAGCAGTCCCCTCAGCGGCTTTGGTGCTCAAGCTTTCTTT.

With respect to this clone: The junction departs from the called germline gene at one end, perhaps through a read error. CDR3 region: CTSSQGSQGGTEAFF. The CDR3 region has the DNA TGCACCAGCAGCCAAGGCTCACAGGGGGGGACTGAAGCTTTCTTT. The V and J genes are TRBV4-1 and TRBJ1-1; 8 bases map to TRBD1. The CDR3 has 15 residues. From germline, CDR1 is MGHRA and CDR2 YSYEKL.

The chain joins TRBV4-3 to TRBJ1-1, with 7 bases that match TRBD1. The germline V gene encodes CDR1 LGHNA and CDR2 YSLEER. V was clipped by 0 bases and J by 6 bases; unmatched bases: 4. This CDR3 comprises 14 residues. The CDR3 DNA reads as TGCGCCAGCAGCCAAGATACCCAGGGGGCTGAAGCTTTCTTT. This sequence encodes CASSQDTQGAEAFF.

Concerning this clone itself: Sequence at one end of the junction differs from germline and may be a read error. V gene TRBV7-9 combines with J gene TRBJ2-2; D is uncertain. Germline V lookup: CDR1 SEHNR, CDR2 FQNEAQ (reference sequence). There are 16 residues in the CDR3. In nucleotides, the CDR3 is TGTTCCAGCAGCTCCAGCTCGGTGTCGGGCACCGGGGAGCTGTTTTTT. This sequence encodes CSSSSSSVSGTGELFF.

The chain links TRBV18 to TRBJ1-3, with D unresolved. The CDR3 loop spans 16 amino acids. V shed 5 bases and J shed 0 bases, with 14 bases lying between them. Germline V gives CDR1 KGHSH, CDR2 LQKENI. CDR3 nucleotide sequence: TGTGCCAGCTCATCTAACAGCTATAGCTCTGGAAACACCATATATTTT. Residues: CASSSNSYSSGNTIYF.